A single TCR beta chain is shown here with its context. The antigen is unknown. This sample was included in a study of cytomegalovirus exposure and HLA in healthy donors. Trimming took off 1 base at V and 6 bases at J, with 15 bases between the two ends. The germline gives CDR1 LNHDA, CDR2 SQIVND (reference sequence). This CDR3 has 15 amino acids. Study results and limitations: A later examination showed that TCR association rates differed by HLA locus, with DRB1 most and HLA-C fewest. Accurate HLA-A and HLA-B prediction from TCR beta sequences was reported for most subjects. Near-uniform donor sequencing depth was presumed by presence/absence analyses. Some V segments, including TRBV6-2 and TRBV6-3, were excluded as indistinguishable.

Both 60 Vbeta primers and 13 Jbeta primers went into the PCR. Sequencing used immunoSEQ multiplex PCR; TCRdb keeps in-frame clones, though not all of them. The repertoire table contains some 130,000 clones. The specimen sequenced was PBMCs. This chain links TRBV19 with TRBJ1-2; the D gene is possibly TRBD1 (6 bases). The sequence was obtained from a woman aged 60 to 75 in good health and CMV-seronegative. As DNA, the CDR3 is TGTGCCAGTAGTATAGCCAAGACAGGTTCGAATGGCTACACCTTC. Its translation is CASSIAKTGSNGYTF.